This T cell receptor beta chain was captured in a study of identical twins. CDR3 length equals 15 residues. CDR1 SQVTM and CDR2 ANQGSEA come from the germline V gene. Deletions cut 0 bases from V and 3 bases from J, with 14 bases between. This clonotype was counted many times. Its antigen is still unknown. General study results and limits: With beta out-of-frame sequences, excess sharing by twins was weaker. A lower insertion count was a feature of abundant cord blood beta clonotypes, with no such feature in memory repertoires. Compared with models, monozygotic twins showed more out-of-frame TCR alpha sharing.

TCRdb used MiXCR to reprocess the 5' RACE reads, holding one entry per CDR3 protein. The table records approximately 620,000 distinct CDR3 sequences, 8.6% of them present only once. The same sample was also studied in work on yellow fever vaccine responses in identical twins. That investigation notes: The authors reported partly convergent, partly personalized vaccine responses in identical twins.

This chain joins TRBV29-1 and TRBJ2-5; D uncertain. This sequence originates from a woman aged 18-29 years in good health. Sequencing was done on a sample of PBMCs. CDR3 in amino acids: CSVEDPETEEETQYF. The CDR3 region has the DNA TGCAGCGTTGAAGATCCCGAGACCGAGGAAGAGACCCAGTACTTC. The entire variable domain, with the rest obtained from reference TRBV29-1 and TRBJ2-5, is as follows: SAVISQKPSRDICQRGTSLTIQCQVDSQVTMMFWYRQQPGQSLTLIATANQGSEATYESGFVIDKFPISRPNLTFSTLTVSNMSPEDSSIYLCSVEDPETEEETQYFGPGTRLLVL.